This TCR beta chain is drawn from a study of human T cells and chemical hapten exposure. MiXCR, applied by TCRdb to the RACE reads, yields one record per CDR3 protein. The sample carries approximately 110,000 distinct CDR3 sequences, roughly a third recorded once. This clonotype turned up a few times. Time point noted: patch test 3, about 24 weeks after DPC sensitization. Treatment noted: therapeutic diphenylcyclopropenone sensitization with weekly scalp DPC. V was pared by 6 bases and J by 6 bases, with 6 bases of the junction left unmatched. Germline V gene lookup returns CDR1 DFQATT and CDR2 SNEGSKA (reference sequence). This CDR3 has 14 residues.

This receptor was obtained from a man aged 35 to 55 with alopecia areata. Some clones in this sample may be carry-over from other donors' samples. Material: whole blood, obtained in connection with sensitization to the hapten diphenylcyclopropenone (DPC). This chain joins TRBV20-1 and TRBJ2-1, with TRBD2 matching over 12 bases. CDR3 in amino acids: CSADTSGRSNEQFF. CDR3 nucleotides: TGCAGTGCGGATACTAGCGGGAGGTCCAATGAGCAGTTCTTC.